These T cell receptor beta chains were read from a single sample in a study of control samples from healthy donors and cancer patients. Clones were read by immunoSEQ multiplex PCR, and TCRdb kept only the in-frame ones, dropping some. Of roughly 180,000 clones in the sample, 94% were seen once. Material for sequencing was blood. The receptors come from a young woman in good health. CDR3s include the opening cysteine and the closing phenylalanine or tryptophan. A D gene is named only where the DNA matches it firmly. Clone size appears in some rows only: once, few, many, or a class for an expanded clone.

D gene	V gene	J gene	clone size	CDR3 DNA	CDR3 protein
.	TRBV6-1	TRBJ1-4	.	TGTGCCAGCAGTGAAGGCAGGCTGGGTGAAAAACTGTTTTTT	CASSEGRLGEKLFF
TRBD2	TRBV7-2	TRBJ2-1	.	TGTGCCAGCAGCTTACTAGCGGGAGCGTACAATGAGCAGTTCTTC	CASSLLAGAYNEQFF
.	TRBV9	TRBJ2-5	.	TGTGCCAGCAGCGTAGAGGGCAGAGAAGAGACCCAGTACTTC	CASSVEGREETQYF
TRBD2	TRBV20-1	TRBJ2-3	.	TGCAGTGCTAGTGATGGCGGGGGGGGCACAGATACGCAGTATTTT	CSASDGGGGTDTQYF
.	TRBV7-2	TRBJ2-5	.	TGTGCCAGCAGCTCTATTAGCGCCCATCGGACCCAGTACTTC	CASSSISAHRTQYF
TRBD1	TRBV18	TRBJ1-5	.	TGTGCCAGCTCAGCCGGACAGGGCGAAGACCAGCCCCAGCATTTT	CASSAGQGEDQPQHF
.	TRBV13	TRBJ2-1	.	TGTGCCAGCAGCCCGAGGTTTGGCAATGAGCAGTTCTTC	CASSPRFGNEQFF
TRBD1	TRBV4-1	TRBJ2-7	once	TGCGCCAGCAGCCAAGGGACAGGGGCGGTTGGCGAGCAGTACTTC	CASSQGTGAVGEQYF
.	TRBV9	TRBJ2-3	.	TGTGCCAGCAGCGTAGCTAGCACAGATACGCAGTATTTT	CASSVASTDTQYF
.	TRBV5-4	TRBJ2-7	.	TGTGCCAGCAGCTTGGGGCGGCAACCAGAGTCCTACGAGCAGTACTTC	CASSLGRQPESYEQYF
.	TRBV7-2	TRBJ1-3	.	TGTGCCAGCAGCTCAGGGGACCTCTCTGGAAACACCATATATTTT	CASSSGDLSGNTIYF
.	TRBV27	TRBJ1-2	.	TGTGCCAGCAGATACAGGGAAGATTATGGCTACACCTTC	CASRYREDYGYTF
.	TRBV4-1	TRBJ2-1	.	TGCGCCAGCAGCCAAGATCGGCGGTATCCCTACAATGAGCAGTTCTTC	CASSQDRRYPYNEQFF
.	TRBV7-9	TRBJ1-2	.	TGTGCCAGCAGACCGGACATTGGGTATGGCTACACCTTC	CASRPDIGYGYTF
TRBD1	TRBV6-5	TRBJ1-6	.	TGTGCCAGCAGTTCCCTGGGGGGACAGGGCCTTTCACCCCTCCACTTT	CASSSLGGQGLSPLHF
.	TRBV12-3/TRBV12-4	TRBJ1-2	.	TGTGCCAGCCTGGGACTGACGCCTGGCTACACCTTC	CASLGLTPGYTF
TRBD2	TRBV6-1	TRBJ2-7	.	TGTGCCAGCAGTGAGTCTAGCGGGGACTCCTACGAGCAGTACTTC	CASSESSGDSYEQYF
.	TRBV27	TRBJ2-7	.	TGTGCCAGCAGACTGGGGGTGGAATACGGAGAGCAGTACTTC	CASRLGVEYGEQYF
.	TRBV2	TRBJ1-4	.	TGTGCCAGCGTACAGACCTCGTACGAAAAACTGTTTTTT	CASVQTSYEKLFF
.	TRBV28	TRBJ2-2	.	TGTGCCAGCATCCAGAGCTCGGGAACCGGGGAGCTGTTTTTT	CASIQSSGTGELFF
.	TRBV19	TRBJ1-4	.	TGTGCCGTATCTAGGGGCCCTAATGAAAAACTGTTTTTT	CAVSRGPNEKLFF
.	TRBV10-2	TRBJ2-1	once	TGCGCCAGCAGTGAGTCGGAATCCTACAATGAGCAGTTCTTC	CASSESESYNEQFF
.	TRBV19	TRBJ1-1	.	TGTGCCAGTAGTTCCCCGGGTGAAGCTTTCTTT	CASSSPGEAFF
.	TRBV4-2	TRBJ1-3	few	TGTGCCAGCAGCGACCCCGGGACGTCTGGAAACACCATATATTTT	CASSDPGTSGNTIYF
.	TRBV4-1	TRBJ1-2	.	TGCGCCAGCAGCCAAGAGTCCAGCTCCTATGGCTACACCTTC	CASSQESSSYGYTF
.	TRBV7-2	TRBJ1-1	.	TGTGCCAGCAGCTTTGGCGGGTTCGGCGAAGCTTTCTTT	CASSFGGFGEAFF
.	TRBV2	TRBJ2-2	.	TGTGCCAGCATACGGACTCAGAACACCGGGGAGCTGTTTTTT	CASIRTQNTGELFF